This T cell receptor (beta chain) was sequenced for a study of T cells after yellow fever vaccination. The CDR3 loop spans 14 amino acids. Looked up from germline, CDR1 is SEHNR and CDR2 is FQNEAQ (reference sequence). The ends lost 1 base at V and 5 bases at J; junction bases unmatched: 4. Template switching with 5'RACE generated the TCR cDNA and added a universal primer site and UMIs. In TCRdb, the 5' RACE reads were re-called with MiXCR into one record per CDR3 protein. The table records 250,000 to 400,000 distinct CDR3 sequences, roughly 4% of them present only once. This clonotype was counted only a few times. The target antigen is unknown. Study-level findings and limits: A small share of clonotypes appeared in both CD4 and CD8 compartments. Contaminating bulk clonotypes could be abundant in FACS-sorted repertoires.

This material consisted of PBMCs, taken 5 days after the yellow fever booster vaccination. The clonotype originates from a man younger than 35 who received the YFV17D yellow fever vaccine. The chain is built from TRBV7-9 and TRBJ1-1, with 7 bases fitting TRBD1. CDR3 amino acids: CASSLDGTVTEAFF. In nucleotides, the CDR3 is TGTGCCAGCAGCTTAGATGGGACAGTGACTGAAGCTTTCTTT.